This T cell receptor (beta chain) was found in a study of beta chain features in type 1 diabetes. Sequencing targeted expressed TCRB transcripts, as all isolated RNA had been reverse transcribed. Libraries were prepared by immunoSEQ multiplex PCR; TCRdb keeps only in-frame clonotypes and omits some of them. The sample has approximately 120,000 clones, 40% seen once. With 3 bases removed from V and 8 bases from J, the gap between germline ends came to 10 bases. This CDR3 is built from 13 residues. CDR1 and CDR2 from the germline V gene are SGHTA and FQGTGA. V gene TRBV7-3 combines with J gene TRBJ2-2; D gene ambiguous. Sample: stem cell memory CD4+ T cells from blood. This sequence was found in a woman aged 18-35 years in good health. The DNA for the CDR3 is TGTGCCAGCAGCTTTACCCAGGCTGGGGAGCTGTTTTTT. It encodes CASSFTQAGELFF.